This TCR beta chain was captured in a study of CD8 T cells in ankylosing spondylitis. Study conclusions and caveats: Ankylosing spondylitis blood seemed to carry a telltale TCR beta motif made of several highly homologous variants.

This clonotype came up a few times. What it binds is not known. One entry per CDR3 protein, called by TCRdb with MiXCR from the 5' RACE reads. The profile shows some 840,000 distinct CDR3 sequences, 12% of them singletons. The CDR3 contains 17 residues. V was trimmed by 4 bases and J by 1 base, leaving 17 bases between them. In germline, CDR1 is LGHDT, CDR2 YNNKEL (reference sequence). The sequence was collected from a male donor with ankylosing spondylitis. This sequence joins TRBV3-1 and TRBJ2-1; D is perhaps TRBD2 (5 bases). The sequenced sample was blood, either unsorted or a sorted T cell fraction (not recorded which). The CDR3 coding sequence is TGTGCCAGCAGCCTCGACCGGGGATACCAGTCCTACAATGAGCAGTTCTTC. It translates to CASSLDRGYQSYNEQFF.